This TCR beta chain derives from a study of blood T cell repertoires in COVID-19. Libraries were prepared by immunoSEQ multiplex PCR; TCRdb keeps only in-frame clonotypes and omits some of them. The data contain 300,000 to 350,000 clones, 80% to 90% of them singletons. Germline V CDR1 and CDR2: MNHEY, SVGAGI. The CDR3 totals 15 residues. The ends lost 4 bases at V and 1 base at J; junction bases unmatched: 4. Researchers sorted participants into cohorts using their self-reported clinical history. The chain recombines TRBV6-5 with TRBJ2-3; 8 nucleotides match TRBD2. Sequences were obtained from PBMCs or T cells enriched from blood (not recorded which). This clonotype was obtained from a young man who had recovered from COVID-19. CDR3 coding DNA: TGTGCCAGCAGTTCAGCGGGGGTCGGCACAGATACGCAGTATTTT. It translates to CASSSAGVGTDTQYF.